This T cell receptor beta chain was recovered during a study of long-term antiretroviral therapy in people with HIV. Overall study results and limits: The data indicate that diversity increased after ART but remained below transplant donor controls. CDR3 length ranges were narrower in HIV repertoires than in controls.

About this clone: Its antigen is not known.

Treatment of all HIV participants took place in the United States. This CDR3 has 15 residues. Per the germline V gene, CDR1 is LNHDA and CDR2 is SQIVND (reference sequence). Trimming removed 7 bases from V and 1 base from J, with 16 bases in between. Survey level was the resolution at which the v3.0 immunoSEQ assay ran. The repertoire was sequenced with immunoSEQ multiplex PCR; TCRdb's copy has only in-frame clones and lacks some. Seen here are 15,000 to 20,000 clones, 91% observed once, and the top ten hold over 8%. The J gene is TRBJ1-1, the V gene TRBV19; D not certain. The material was unsorted PBMCs, obtained 0.3 years after starting antiretroviral therapy. This TCR came from a man aged 60-69 years with HIV. This chain's CDR3 is CASIPTGVGNTEAFF. In DNA, the CDR3 is TGTGCCAGTATCCCGACGGGTGTTGGGAACACTGAAGCTTTCTTT.